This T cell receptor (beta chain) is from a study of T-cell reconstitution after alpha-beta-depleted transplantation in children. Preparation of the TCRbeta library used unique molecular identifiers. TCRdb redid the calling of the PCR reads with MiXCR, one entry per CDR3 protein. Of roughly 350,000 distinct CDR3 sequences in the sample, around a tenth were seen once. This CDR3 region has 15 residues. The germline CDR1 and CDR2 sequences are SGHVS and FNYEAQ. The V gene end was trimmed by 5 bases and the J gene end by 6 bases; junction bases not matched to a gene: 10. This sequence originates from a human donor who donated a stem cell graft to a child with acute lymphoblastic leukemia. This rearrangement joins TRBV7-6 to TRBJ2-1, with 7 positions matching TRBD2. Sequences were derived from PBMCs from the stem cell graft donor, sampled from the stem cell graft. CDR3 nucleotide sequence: TGTGCCAGCAGCCCCACAGGCGGGAGAACCAATGAGCAGTTCTTC. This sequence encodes CASSPTGGRTNEQFF.